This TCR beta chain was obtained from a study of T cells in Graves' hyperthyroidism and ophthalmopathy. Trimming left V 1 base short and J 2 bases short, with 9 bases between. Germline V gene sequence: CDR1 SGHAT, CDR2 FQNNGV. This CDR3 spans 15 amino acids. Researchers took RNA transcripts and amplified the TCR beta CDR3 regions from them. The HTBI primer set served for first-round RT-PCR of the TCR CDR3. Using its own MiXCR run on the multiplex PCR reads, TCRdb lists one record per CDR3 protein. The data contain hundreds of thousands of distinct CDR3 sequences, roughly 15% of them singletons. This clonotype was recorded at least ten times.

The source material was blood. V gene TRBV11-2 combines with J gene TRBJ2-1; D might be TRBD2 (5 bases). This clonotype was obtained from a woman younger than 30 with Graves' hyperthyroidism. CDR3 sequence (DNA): TGTGCCAGCAGCTTAGGACTAAGGACCTACAATGAGCAGTTCTTC. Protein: CASSLGLRTYNEQFF.